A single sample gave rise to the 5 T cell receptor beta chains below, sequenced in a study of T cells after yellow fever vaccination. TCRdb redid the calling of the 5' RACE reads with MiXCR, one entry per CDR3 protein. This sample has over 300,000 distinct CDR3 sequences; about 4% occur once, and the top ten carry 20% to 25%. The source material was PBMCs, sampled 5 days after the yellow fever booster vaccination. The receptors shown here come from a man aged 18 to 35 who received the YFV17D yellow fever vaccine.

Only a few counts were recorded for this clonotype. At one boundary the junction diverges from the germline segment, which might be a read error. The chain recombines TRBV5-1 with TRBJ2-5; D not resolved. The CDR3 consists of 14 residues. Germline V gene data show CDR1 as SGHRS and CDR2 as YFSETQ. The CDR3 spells CASSLGGLKETQYF. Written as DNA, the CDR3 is TGCGCCAGCAGTTTGGGCGGTTTGAAAGAGACCCAGTACTTC.

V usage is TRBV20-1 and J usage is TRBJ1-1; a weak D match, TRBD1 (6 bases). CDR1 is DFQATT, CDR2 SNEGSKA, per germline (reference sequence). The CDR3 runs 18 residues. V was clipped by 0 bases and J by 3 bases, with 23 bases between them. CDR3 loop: CSARDPGDNRRLDTEAFF. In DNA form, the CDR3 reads TGCAGTGCTAGAGATCCGGGGGACAATCGGAGACTCGACACTGAAGCTTTCTTT.

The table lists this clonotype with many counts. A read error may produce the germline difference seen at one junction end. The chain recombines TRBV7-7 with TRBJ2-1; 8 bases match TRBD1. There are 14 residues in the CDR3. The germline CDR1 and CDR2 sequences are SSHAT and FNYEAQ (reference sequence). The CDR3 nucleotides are TGTGCTAGCAGCCCGGGACAGGTCGGCAATGAGCAGTTCTTC. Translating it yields CASSPGQVGNEQFF.

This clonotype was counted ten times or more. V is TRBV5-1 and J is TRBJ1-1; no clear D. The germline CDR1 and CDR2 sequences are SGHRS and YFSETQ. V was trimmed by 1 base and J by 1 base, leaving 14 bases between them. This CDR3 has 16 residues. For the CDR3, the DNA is TGCGCCAGCAGCTTGTCAGGCTGGAGGGAGAACACTGAAGCTTTCTTT. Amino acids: CASSLSGWRENTEAFF.

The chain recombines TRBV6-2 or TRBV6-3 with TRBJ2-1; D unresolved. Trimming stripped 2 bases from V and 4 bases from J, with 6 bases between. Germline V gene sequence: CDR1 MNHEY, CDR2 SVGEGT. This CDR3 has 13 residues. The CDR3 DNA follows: TGTGCCAGCAGTTACGAGAATTACAATGAGCAGTTCTTC. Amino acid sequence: CASSYENYNEQFF.